This TCR beta chain was sequenced during a study of blood T cell repertoires in COVID-19. The wider study: T cells, B-cell-depleted T cells, or PBMCs supplied cDNA or gDNA.

In the original analysis: Nucleated cell number was recorded as an estimate derived from reference gene primer amplification. Data came from immunoSEQ multiplex PCR; TCRdb stores just in-frame clones and leaves some out. That table supplies the V and J calls and clone size; D and trimming were determined from the DNA. The sample lists roughly 250,000 clones; roughly 91% were seen once. This CDR3 spans 14 amino acids. Germline CDR1 reads MNHEY; CDR2 reads SVGAGI. The V end was cut by 0 bases, the J end by 0 bases, with 5 bases between. The source is a woman aged 35 to 49 who had recovered from COVID-19. Sample: peripheral blood. The V gene is TRBV6-5, the J gene TRBJ1-1; D is uncertain. The CDR3 nucleotides are TGTGCCAGCAGTTACTCGCCGGTGAACACTGAAGCTTTCTTT. Translating gives CASSYSPVNTEAFF.